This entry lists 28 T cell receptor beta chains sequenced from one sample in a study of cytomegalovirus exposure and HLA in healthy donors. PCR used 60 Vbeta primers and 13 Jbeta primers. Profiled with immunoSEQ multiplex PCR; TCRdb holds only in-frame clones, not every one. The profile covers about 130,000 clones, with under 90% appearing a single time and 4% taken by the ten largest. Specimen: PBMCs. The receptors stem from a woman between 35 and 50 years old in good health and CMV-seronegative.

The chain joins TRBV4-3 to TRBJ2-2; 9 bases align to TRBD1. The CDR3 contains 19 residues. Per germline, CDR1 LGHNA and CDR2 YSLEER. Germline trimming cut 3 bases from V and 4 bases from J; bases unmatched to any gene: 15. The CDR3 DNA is TGCGCCAGCAGCCAGATGCCCCAACCGGGACAGGGCAGCACCGGGGAGCTGTTTTTT. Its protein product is CASSQMPQPGQGSTGELFF.

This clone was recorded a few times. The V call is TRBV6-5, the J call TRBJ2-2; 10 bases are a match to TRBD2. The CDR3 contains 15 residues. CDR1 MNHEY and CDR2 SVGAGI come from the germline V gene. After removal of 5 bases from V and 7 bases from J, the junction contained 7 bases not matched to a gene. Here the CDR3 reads CASSPTSGDGGELFF. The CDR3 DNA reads TGTGCCAGCAGTCCAACTAGCGGGGATGGCGGGGAGCTGTTTTTT.

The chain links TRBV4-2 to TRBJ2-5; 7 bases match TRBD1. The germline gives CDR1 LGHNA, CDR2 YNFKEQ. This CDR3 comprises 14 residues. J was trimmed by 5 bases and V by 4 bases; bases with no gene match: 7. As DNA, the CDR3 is TGTGCCAGCAGCCGGTCCGGACAGGCGGAGACCCAGTACTTC. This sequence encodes CASSRSGQAETQYF.

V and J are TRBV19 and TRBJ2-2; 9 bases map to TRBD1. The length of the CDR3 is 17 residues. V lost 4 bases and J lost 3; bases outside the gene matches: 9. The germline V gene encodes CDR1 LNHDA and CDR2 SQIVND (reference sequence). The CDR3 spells CASSSPGTGWYTGELFF. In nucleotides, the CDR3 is TGTGCCAGTAGTAGTCCCGGGACAGGGTGGTACACCGGGGAGCTGTTTTTT.

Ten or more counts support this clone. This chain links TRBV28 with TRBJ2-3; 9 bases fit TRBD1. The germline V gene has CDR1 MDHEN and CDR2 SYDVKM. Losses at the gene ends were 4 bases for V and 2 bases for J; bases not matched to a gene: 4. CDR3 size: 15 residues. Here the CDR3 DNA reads TGTGCCAGCAGTTCCGGGACAGGGCACACAGATACGCAGTATTTT. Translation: CASSSGTGHTDTQYF.

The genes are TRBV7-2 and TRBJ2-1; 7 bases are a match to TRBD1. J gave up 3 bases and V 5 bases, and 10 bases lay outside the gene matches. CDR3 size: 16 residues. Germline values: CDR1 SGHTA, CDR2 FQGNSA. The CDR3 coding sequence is TGTGCCAGCAGCGCCAGGAGGACAGGTGGCTACAATGAGCAGTTCTTC. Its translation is CASSARRTGGYNEQFF.

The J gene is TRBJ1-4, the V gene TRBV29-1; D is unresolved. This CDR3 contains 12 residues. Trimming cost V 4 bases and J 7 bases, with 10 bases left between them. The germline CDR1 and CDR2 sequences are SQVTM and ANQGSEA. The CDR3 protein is CSVGARGEKLFF. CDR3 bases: TGCAGCGTTGGGGCCCGGGGTGAAAAACTGTTTTTT. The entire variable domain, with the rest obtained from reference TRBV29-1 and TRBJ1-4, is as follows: SAVISQKPSRDICQRGTSLTIQCQVDSQVTMMFWYRQQPGQSLTLIATANQGSEATYESGFVIDKFPISRPNLTFSTLTVSNMSPEDSSIYLCSVGARGEKLFFGSGTQLSVL.

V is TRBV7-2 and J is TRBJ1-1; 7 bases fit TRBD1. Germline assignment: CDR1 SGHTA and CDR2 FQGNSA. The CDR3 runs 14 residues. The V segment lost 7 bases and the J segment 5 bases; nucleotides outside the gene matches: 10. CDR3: CASNLRQGPTEAFF. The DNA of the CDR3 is TGTGCCAGCAACCTAAGACAGGGTCCGACTGAAGCTTTCTTT.

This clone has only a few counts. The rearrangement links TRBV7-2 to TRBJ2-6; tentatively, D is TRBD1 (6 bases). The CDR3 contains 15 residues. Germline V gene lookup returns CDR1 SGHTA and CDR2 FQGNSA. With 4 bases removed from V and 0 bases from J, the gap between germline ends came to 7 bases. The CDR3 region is CASSYRDSGANVLTF. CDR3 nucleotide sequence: TGTGCCAGCAGCTACAGGGACTCTGGGGCCAACGTCCTGACTTTC.

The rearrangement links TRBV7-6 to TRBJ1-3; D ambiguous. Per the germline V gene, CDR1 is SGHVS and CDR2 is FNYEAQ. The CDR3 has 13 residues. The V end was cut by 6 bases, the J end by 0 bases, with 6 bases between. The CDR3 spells CASRESSGNTIYF. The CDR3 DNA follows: TGTGCCAGCAGAGAGAGCTCTGGAAACACCATATATTTT.

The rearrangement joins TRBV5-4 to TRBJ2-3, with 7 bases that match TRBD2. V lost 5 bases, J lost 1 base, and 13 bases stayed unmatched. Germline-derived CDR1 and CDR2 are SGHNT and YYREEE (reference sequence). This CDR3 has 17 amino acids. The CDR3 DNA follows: TGTGCCAGCAGTCTGGCAGTGGGCGGGAGAGGCACAGATACGCAGTATTTT. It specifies CASSLAVGGRGTDTQYF. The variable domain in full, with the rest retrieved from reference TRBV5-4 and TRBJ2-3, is ETGVTQSPTHLIKTRGQQVTLRCSSQSGHNTVSWYQQALGQGPQFIFQYYREEENGRGNFPPRFSGLQFPNYSSELNVNALELDDSALYLCASSLAVGGRGTDTQYFGPGTRLTVL.

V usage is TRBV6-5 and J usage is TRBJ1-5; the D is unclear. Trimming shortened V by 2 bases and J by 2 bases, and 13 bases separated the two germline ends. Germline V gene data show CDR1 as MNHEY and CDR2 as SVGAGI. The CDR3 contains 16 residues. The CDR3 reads CASSYPEGRGNQPQHF. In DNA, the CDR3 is TGTGCCAGCAGTTACCCGGAAGGGAGGGGCAATCAGCCCCAGCATTTT.

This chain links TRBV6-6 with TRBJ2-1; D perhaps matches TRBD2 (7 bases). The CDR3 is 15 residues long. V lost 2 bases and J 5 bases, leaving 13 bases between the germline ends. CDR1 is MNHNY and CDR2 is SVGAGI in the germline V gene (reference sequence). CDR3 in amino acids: CASSYKGEGHNEQFF. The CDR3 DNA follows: TGTGCCAGCAGTTACAAGGGGGAGGGGCACAATGAGCAGTTCTTC.

CDR3 amino acids: CASSSLNRGGYTF. In DNA, the CDR3 is TGTGCCAGCAGCTCACTAAACAGGGGTGGCTACACCTTC. This chain connects TRBV7-9 to TRBJ1-2, with 7 nucleotides matching TRBD1. Germline CDR1 reads SEHNR; CDR2 reads FQNEAQ (reference sequence). The CDR3 runs 13 residues. V gave up 4 bases and J gave up 7 bases; unmatched junction bases: 6.

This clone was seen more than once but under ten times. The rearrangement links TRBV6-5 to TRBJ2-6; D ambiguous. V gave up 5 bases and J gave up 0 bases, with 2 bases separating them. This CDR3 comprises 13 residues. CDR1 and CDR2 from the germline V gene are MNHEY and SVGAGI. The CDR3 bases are TGTGCCAGCAGTCTCTCTGGGGCCAACGTCCTGACTTTC. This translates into CASSLSGANVLTF.

CDR3 bases: TGTGCCAGCAGTTTGCCCCCCAGCGGACAAGAGACCCAGTACTTC. Its translation: CASSLPPSGQETQYF. J is TRBJ2-5 and V is TRBV28; the D gene is possibly TRBD2 (5 bases). The CDR3 is 15 amino acids. The ends were cut back, 3 bases at V and 2 bases at J, with 13 bases in the middle. CDR1 and CDR2 from the germline V gene are MDHEN and SYDVKM. Using reference TRBV28 and TRBJ2-5 for the parts outside the CDR3, the full variable domain is DVKVTQSSRYLVKRTGEKVFLECVQDMDHENMFWYRQDPGLGLRLIYFSYDVKMKEKGDIPEGYSVSREKKERFSLILESASTNQTSMYLCASSLPPSGQETQYFGPGTRLLVL.

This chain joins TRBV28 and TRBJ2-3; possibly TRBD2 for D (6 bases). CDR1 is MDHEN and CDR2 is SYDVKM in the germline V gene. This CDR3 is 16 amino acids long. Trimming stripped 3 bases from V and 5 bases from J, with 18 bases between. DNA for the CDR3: TGTGCCAGCAGTTTCAGCGCTCGGGGGTTCGAAGATACGCAGTATTTT. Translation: CASSFSARGFEDTQYF.

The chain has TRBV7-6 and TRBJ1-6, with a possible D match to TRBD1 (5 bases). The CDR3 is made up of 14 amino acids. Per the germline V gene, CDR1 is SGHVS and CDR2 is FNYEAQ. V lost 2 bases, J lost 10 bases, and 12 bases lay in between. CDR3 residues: CASSLKGYLSPLHF. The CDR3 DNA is TGTGCCAGCAGCTTAAAGGGGTATCTATCACCCCTCCACTTT.

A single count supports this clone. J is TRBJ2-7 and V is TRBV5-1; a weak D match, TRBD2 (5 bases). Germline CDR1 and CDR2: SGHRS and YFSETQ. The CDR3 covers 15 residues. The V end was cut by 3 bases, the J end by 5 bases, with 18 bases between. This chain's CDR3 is CASSSAPGSSNEQYF. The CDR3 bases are TGCGCCAGCAGCTCGGCACCGGGATCCTCGAACGAGCAGTACTTC. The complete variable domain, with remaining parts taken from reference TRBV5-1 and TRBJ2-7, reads KAGVTQTPRYLIKTRGQQVTLSCSPISGHRSVSWYQQTPGQGLQFLFEYFSETQRNKGNFPGRFSGRQFSNSRSEMNVSTLELGDSALYLCASSSAPGSSNEQYFGPGTRLTVT.

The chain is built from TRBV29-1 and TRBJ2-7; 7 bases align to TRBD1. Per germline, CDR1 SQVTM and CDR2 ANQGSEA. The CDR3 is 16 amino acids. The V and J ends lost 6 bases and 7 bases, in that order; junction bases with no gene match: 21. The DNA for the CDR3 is TGCAGCGTCGAAACTATGACAGGGAAACGGAAGGGGGAGCAGTACTTC. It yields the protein CSVETMTGKRKGEQYF.

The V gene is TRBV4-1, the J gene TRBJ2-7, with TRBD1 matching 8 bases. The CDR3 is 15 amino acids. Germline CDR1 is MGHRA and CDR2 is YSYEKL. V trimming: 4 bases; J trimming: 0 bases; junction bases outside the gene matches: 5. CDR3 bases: TGCGCCAGCAGCCTGGGGACAGGTAGCTCCTACGAGCAGTACTTC. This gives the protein CASSLGTGSSYEQYF.

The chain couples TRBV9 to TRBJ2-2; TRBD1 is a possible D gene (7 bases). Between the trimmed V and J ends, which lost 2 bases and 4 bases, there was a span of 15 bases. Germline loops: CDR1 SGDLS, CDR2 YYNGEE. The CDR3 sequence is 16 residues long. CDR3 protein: CASSVSGGGVTGELFF. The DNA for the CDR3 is TGTGCCAGCAGCGTTAGCGGAGGGGGCGTCACCGGGGAGCTGTTTTTT.

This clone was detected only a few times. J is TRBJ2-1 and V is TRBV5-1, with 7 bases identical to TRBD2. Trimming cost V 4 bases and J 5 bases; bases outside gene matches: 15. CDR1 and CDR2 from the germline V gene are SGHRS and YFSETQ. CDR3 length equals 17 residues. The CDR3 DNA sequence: TGCGCCAGCAGCGGCGGGTTGGGGCGGGAGCCTCACAATGAGCAGTTCTTC. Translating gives CASSGGLGREPHNEQFF.

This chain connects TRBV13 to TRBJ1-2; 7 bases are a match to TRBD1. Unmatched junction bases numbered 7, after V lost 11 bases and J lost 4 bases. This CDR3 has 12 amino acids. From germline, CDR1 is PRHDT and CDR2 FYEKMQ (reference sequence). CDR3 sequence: CAARRGTYGYTF. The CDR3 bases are TGTGCCGCTCGCAGGGGGACCTATGGCTACACCTTC.

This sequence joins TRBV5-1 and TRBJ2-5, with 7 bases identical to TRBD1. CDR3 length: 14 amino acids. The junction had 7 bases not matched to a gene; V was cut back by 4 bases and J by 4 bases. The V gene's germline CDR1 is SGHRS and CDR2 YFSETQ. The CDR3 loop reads CASSPAGGRETQYF. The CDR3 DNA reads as TGCGCCAGCAGCCCGGCAGGGGGTCGAGAGACCCAGTACTTC. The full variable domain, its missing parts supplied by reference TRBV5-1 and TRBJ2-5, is KAGVTQTPRYLIKTRGQQVTLSCSPISGHRSVSWYQQTPGQGLQFLFEYFSETQRNKGNFPGRFSGRQFSNSRSEMNVSTLELGDSALYLCASSPAGGRETQYFGPGTRLLVL.

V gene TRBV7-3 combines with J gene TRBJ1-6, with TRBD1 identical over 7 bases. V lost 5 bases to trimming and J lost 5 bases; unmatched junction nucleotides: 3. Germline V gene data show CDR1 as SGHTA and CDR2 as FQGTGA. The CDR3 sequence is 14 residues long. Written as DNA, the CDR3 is TGTGCCAGCAGCCTGGGACAGAATAATTCACCCCTCCACTTT. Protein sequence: CASSLGQNNSPLHF.

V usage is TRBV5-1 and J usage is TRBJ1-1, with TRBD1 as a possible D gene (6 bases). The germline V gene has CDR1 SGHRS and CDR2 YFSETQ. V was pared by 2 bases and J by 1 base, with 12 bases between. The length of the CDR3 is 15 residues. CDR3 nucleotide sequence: TGCGCCAGCAGCTTCGGGACACCTCAGAACACTGAAGCTTTCTTT. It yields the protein CASSFGTPQNTEAFF.

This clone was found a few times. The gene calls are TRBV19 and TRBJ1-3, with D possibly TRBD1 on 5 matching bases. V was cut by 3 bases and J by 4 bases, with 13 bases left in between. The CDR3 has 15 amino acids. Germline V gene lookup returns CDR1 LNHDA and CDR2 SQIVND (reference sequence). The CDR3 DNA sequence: TGTGCCAGTAGTATTTCGGGGGAACAGGGAAACACCATATATTTT. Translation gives CASSISGEQGNTIYF.